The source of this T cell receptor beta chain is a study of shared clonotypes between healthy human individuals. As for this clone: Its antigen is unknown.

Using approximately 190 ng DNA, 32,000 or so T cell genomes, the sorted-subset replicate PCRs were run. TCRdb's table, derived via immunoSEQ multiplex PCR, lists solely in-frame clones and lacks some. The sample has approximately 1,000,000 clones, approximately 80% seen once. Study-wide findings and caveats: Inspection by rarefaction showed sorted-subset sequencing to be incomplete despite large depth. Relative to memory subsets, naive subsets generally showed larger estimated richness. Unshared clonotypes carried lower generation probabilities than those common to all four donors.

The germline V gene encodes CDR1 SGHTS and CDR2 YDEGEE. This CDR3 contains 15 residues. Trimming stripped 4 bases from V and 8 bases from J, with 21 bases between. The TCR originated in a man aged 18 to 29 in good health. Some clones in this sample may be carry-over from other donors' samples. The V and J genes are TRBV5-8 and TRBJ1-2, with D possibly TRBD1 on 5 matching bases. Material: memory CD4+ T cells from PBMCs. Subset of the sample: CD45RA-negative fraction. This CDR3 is CASSRQTQGVSGYTF. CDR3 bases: TGTGCCAGCAGCCGACAAACCCAAGGGGTTTCGGGCTACACCTTC.